The rows below give T cell receptor beta chains drawn from one sample of a study of response to subunit inactivated influenza vaccine. TCRdb redid the calling of the RT-PCR reads with MiXCR, one entry per CDR3 protein. Found here are about 700,000 distinct CDR3 sequences, 14% of them singletons; the top ten hold 7.6%. This specimen was PBMCs from blood, taken around two weeks before vaccination. The receptors come from a man aged 45-65 years who received an inactivated influenza vaccine. The CDR3 runs from the conserved cysteine through the conserved F or W. A D gene is named only where the DNA matches it firmly. Clone sizes are given selectively: once, few, many, or a class where the clone is expanded.

clone size	J gene	V gene	D gene	CDR3 protein	CDR3 DNA
once	TRBJ2-1	TRBV6-1	-	CASSEGTSGNEQFF	TGTGCCAGCAGCGAGGGGACAAGCGGTAATGAGCAGTTCTTC
-	TRBJ1-5	TRBV18	-	CASSPSPLRRLNQPQHF	TGTGCCAGCTCACCATCACCTCTACGGCGCCTTAATCAGCCCCAGCATTTT
few	TRBJ1-2	TRBV3-1	TRBD1	CASSQWDRESGGYTF	TGTGCCAGCAGCCAATGGGACAGGGAGAGCGGTGGCTACACCTTC
many	TRBJ2-1	TRBV20-1	-	CSAGPLNFYNEQFF	TGCAGTGCCGGACCGCTTAATTTTTACAATGAGCAGTTCTTC
-	TRBJ2-7	TRBV6-2/TRBV6-3	-	CASTTPGAPYEQYF	TGTGCCAGCACCACACCGGGGGCCCCCTACGAGCAGTACTTC
many	TRBJ1-2	TRBV10-3	TRBD1	CAISEGPGTGTPTQNYGYTF	TGTGCCATCAGTGAGGGTCCCGGGACAGGCACCCCTACCCAGAACTATGGCTACACCTTC
many	TRBJ1-1	TRBV4-3	-	CASSPTGSPEAFF	TGCGCCAGCAGCCCCACAGGGAGCCCTGAAGCTTTCTTT
-	TRBJ2-1	TRBV6-1	-	CASSEAPGENEQFF	TGTGCCAGCAGTGAAGCGCCGGGGGAAAATGAGCAGTTCTTC
many	TRBJ2-2	TRBV5-5	-	CASSETGVNTGELFF	TGTGCCAGCAGCGAGACAGGAGTTAACACCGGGGAGCTGTTTTTT
few	TRBJ2-1	TRBV7-9	TRBD1	CASSLWQGDEQFF	TGTGCCAGCAGCTTATGGCAGGGGGATGAGCAGTTCTTC
few	TRBJ1-6	TRBV10-3	-	CAISESGATARSHF	TGTGCCATCAGTGAGTCAGGGGCCACGGCCCGATCCCACTTT
-	TRBJ1-5	TRBV4-2	-	CASSQVFQGGNQPQHF	TGTGCCAGCAGCCAAGTCTTTCAGGGCGGCAATCAGCCCCAGCATTTT
-	TRBJ2-1	TRBV4-3	-	CASSQDEGAGNEQFF	TGCGCCAGCAGCCAAGATGAAGGGGCGGGCAATGAGCAGTTCTTC
few	TRBJ2-7	TRBV10-3	-	CAISENADYEQYF	TGTGCCATCAGTGAGAACGCAGACTACGAGCAGTACTTC
many	TRBJ2-5	TRBV5-1	-	CASSFHRQNQETQYF	TGCGCCAGCAGCTTCCACCGACAGAACCAAGAGACCCAGTACTTC
-	TRBJ2-5	TRBV12-3/TRBV12-4	TRBD2	CASSDPGLAGDETQYF	TGTGCCAGCAGCGACCCGGGACTAGCGGGAGACGAGACCCAGTACTTC
-	TRBJ1-1	TRBV12-3/TRBV12-4	-	CASSFGYRDTEAFF	TGTGCCAGCAGTTTCGGGTACAGGGACACTGAAGCTTTCTTT
few	TRBJ2-1	TRBV30	-	CAWSASRDPQFF	TGTGCCTGGAGTGCTTCCCGGGATCCCCAGTTCTTC
few	TRBJ1-4	TRBV5-6	TRBD1	CASSEAGTELTRYGKLFF	TGTGCCAGCAGCGAAGCCGGGACAGAACTTACGCGGTACGGAAAACTGTTTTTT
-	TRBJ2-5	TRBV7-3	TRBD2	CASSLSLAGKETQYF	TGTGCCAGCAGCTTAAGCCTAGCGGGAAAAGAGACCCAGTACTTC
-	TRBJ2-7	TRBV7-2	TRBD2	CASSLATSGSYEQYF	TGTGCCAGCAGCTTAGCGACTAGCGGGAGCTACGAGCAGTACTTC
-	TRBJ2-7	TRBV28	TRBD1	CASSFSGDRGSYEQYF	TGTGCCAGCAGTTTTAGCGGGGACAGGGGGTCTTACGAGCAGTACTTC
-	TRBJ2-5	TRBV9	-	CASSVGQRDQETQYF	TGTGCCAGCAGCGTAGGACAGAGAGATCAAGAGACCCAGTACTTC
few	TRBJ2-7	TRBV5-6	TRBD1	CASSSGTGVQYF	TGTGCCAGCAGCTCCGGGACAGGGGTGCAGTACTTC
many	TRBJ2-3	TRBV29-1	-	CSVERGTDTQYF	TGCAGCGTTGAGCGGGGAACAGATACGCAGTATTTT
-	TRBJ2-4	TRBV20-1	-	CSARGDPAKNIQYF	TGCAGTGCTAGAGGGGACCCCGCCAAAAACATTCAGTACTTC
-	TRBJ2-5	TRBV12-3/TRBV12-4	-	CASSSRTGGTQYF	TGTGCCAGCAGTTCTCGGACCGGGGGGACCCAGTACTTC
-	TRBJ2-5	TRBV20-1	TRBD2	CSARIAAGGMETQYF	TGCAGTGCTAGAATCGCGGCGGGGGGGATGGAGACCCAGTACTTC
many	TRBJ1-2	TRBV4-1	-	CASSQDDIPNYGYTF	TGCGCCAGCAGCCAAGACGATATTCCTAACTATGGCTACACCTTC
few	TRBJ1-3	TRBV15	-	CATSAPWGRSSGNTIYF	TGTGCCACCAGCGCTCCCTGGGGGAGGTCCTCTGGAAACACCATATATTTT
-	TRBJ2-3	TRBV3-1	TRBD2	CASSHLAGGKGTQYF	TGTGCCAGCAGCCACCTAGCGGGCGGCAAGGGGACGCAGTATTTT
few	TRBJ1-4	TRBV20-1	-	CSARQVLNEKLFF	TGCAGTGCTCGACAGGTGCTTAATGAAAAACTGTTTTTT
few	TRBJ2-7	TRBV9	TRBD1	CASSPQRTGYEQYF	TGTGCCAGCAGCCCCCAAAGGACAGGCTACGAGCAGTACTTC
-	TRBJ2-3	TRBV5-1	-	CASSPQGLTQYF	TGCGCCAGCAGCCCACAGGGATTAACGCAGTATTTT
few	TRBJ2-5	TRBV6-2/TRBV6-3	-	CASSQGGVLRYF	TGTGCCAGCAGTCAAGGGGGTGTCCTCCGGTACTTC
few	TRBJ2-7	TRBV6-6	-	CASSHLGGHEQYF	TGTGCCAGCAGCCACCTTGGAGGGCACGAGCAGTACTTC
few	TRBJ2-5	TRBV20-1	-	CSVMGVGETQYF	TGCAGTGTCATGGGAGTCGGAGAGACCCAGTACTTC
few	TRBJ1-2	TRBV13	TRBD1	CASSLASGQGGGYTF	TGTGCCAGCAGCTTAGCTTCGGGACAGGGCGGTGGCTACACCTTC
few	TRBJ1-1	TRBV5-1	TRBD1	CASSLTVTGLNTEAFF	TGCGCCAGCAGCTTAACCGTGACAGGGCTGAACACTGAAGCTTTCTTT
-	TRBJ2-5	TRBV11-1	-	CASRPTLVSGRETQYF	TGTGCCAGCAGGCCAACATTGGTCTCGGGGCGAGAGACCCAGTACTTC
-	TRBJ2-7	TRBV11-2	-	CASSLVSGLYEQYF	TGTGCCAGCAGCTTAGTGAGCGGGCTCTACGAGCAGTACTTC
-	TRBJ2-7	TRBV7-2	-	CASSFYSSYEQYF	TGTGCCAGCAGCTTTTACAGCTCCTACGAGCAGTACTTC
few	TRBJ2-1	TRBV29-1	TRBD2	CSSVGTSGSSGEQFF	TGCAGTTCGGTCGGGACTAGCGGGAGTAGTGGTGAGCAGTTCTTC
-	TRBJ2-7	TRBV10-3	TRBD2	CAISPGLAGAYEQYF	TGTGCCATCAGCCCGGGACTAGCGGGAGCCTACGAGCAGTACTTC